The source of this T cell receptor beta chain is a study of tissue T cells after allogeneic stem cell transplantation. Regarding the study as a whole: Few T cell clones were shared across patients, but motif clusters showed tissue-specific shared signatures. The patient cohort was small and clinically heterogeneous, with limited sampling depth.

This clone was detected only once. The antigen is unknown. Any gene name here is a mouse gene name. The read ends 1 residue shy of where the CDR3 ends; the end is completed using the germline J gene. The CDR3 length is 14 residues. The ends were cut back, 2 bases at V and 2 bases at J, with 8 bases in the middle. Looked up from germline, CDR1 is SNHLY and CDR2 is FYNGKV (reference sequence). Survey-depth TCRbeta CDR3 sequencing reported V/J genes and productive frequencies. Sequencing used immunoSEQ multiplex PCR; TCRdb keeps in-frame clones, though not all of them. The sample contains tens of thousands of clones, approximately 70% of which appear only once.

Sequenced sample: sorted cells pooled from one or two spleens. V is TRBV3 and J is TRBJ2-3; D is ambiguous. The source of this sequence is a pool of C57BL/6 mice in good health. The sequenced part of the CDR3 DNA is TGTGCCAGCAGCTTAAGCCTGACTGCAGAAACGCTGTAT. Protein sequence: CASSLSLTAETLY. The entire CDR3 is CASSLSLTAETLYF.